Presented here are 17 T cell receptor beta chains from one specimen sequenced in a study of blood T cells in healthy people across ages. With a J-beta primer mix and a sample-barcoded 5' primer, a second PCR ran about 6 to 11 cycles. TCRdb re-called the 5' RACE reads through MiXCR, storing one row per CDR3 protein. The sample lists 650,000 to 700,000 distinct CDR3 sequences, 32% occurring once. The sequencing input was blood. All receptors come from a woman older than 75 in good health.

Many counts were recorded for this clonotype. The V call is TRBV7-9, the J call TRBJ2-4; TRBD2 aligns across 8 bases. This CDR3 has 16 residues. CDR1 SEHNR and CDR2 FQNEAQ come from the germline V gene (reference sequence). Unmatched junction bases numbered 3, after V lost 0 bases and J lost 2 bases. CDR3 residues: CASSLASGGTKNIQYF. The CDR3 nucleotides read TGTGCCAGCAGCTTAGCCAGCGGGGGTACCAAAAACATTCAGTACTTC.

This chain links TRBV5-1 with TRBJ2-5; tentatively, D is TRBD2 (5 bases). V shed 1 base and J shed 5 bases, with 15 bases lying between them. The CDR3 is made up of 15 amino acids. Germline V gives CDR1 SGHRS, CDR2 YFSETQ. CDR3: CASSLTPADGETQYF. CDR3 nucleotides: TGCGCCAGCAGCTTGACTCCAGCGGACGGGGAGACCCAGTACTTC. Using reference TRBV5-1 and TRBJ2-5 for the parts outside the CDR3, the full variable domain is KAGVTQTPRYLIKTRGQQVTLSCSPISGHRSVSWYQQTPGQGLQFLFEYFSETQRNKGNFPGRFSGRQFSNSRSEMNVSTLELGDSALYLCASSLTPADGETQYFGPGTRLLVL.

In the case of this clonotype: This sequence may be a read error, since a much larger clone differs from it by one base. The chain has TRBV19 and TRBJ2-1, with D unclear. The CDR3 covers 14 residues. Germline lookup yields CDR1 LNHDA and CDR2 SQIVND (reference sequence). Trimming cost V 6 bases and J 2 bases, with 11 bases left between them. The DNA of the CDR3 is TGTGCCAGTAGGAGTGACCCTGCCTACAATGAGCAGTTCTTC. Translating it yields CASRSDPAYNEQFF.

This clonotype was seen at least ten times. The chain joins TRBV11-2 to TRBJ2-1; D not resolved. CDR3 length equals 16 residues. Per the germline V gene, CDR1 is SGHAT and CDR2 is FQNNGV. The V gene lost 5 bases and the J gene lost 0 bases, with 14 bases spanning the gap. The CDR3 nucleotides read TGTGCCAGCAGCCCGCAACAGAGGCCCTCCTACAATGAGCAGTTCTTC. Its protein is CASSPQQRPSYNEQFF.

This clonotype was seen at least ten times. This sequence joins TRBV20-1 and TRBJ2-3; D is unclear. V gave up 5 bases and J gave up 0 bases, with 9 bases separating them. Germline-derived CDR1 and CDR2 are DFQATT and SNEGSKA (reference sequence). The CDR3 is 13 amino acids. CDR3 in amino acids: CSAGSDSTDTQYF. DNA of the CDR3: TGCAGTGCTGGATCCGACAGCACAGATACGCAGTATTTT.

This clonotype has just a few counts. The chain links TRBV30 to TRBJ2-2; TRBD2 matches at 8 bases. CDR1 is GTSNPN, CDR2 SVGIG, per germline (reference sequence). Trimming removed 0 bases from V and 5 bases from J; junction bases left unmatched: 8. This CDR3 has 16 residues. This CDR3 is CAWSVHGGGGTGELFF. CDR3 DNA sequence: TGTGCCTGGAGTGTACACGGGGGGGGAGGAACCGGGGAGCTGTTTTTT.

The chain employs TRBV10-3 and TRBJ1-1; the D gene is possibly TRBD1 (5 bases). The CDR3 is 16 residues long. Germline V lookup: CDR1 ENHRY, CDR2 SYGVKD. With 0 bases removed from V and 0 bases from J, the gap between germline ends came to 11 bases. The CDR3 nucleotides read TGTGCCATCAGTGAGTCAAGGGGACTCATGAACACTGAAGCTTTCTTT. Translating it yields CAISESRGLMNTEAFF.

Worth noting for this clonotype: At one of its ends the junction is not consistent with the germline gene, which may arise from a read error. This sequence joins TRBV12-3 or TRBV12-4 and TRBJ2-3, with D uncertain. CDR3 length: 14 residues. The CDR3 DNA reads TGTGCCAGCAGGTCGAGAAGCATCCCAGATACGCAATATTTT. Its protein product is CASRSRSIPDTQYF.

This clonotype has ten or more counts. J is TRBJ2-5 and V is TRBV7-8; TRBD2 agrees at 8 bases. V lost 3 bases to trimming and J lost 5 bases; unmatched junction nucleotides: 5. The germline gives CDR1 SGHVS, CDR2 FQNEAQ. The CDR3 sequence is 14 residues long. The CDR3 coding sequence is TGTGCCAGCAGCTTCGGGGGGGAGGAGGAGACCCAGTACTTC. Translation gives CASSFGGEEETQYF.

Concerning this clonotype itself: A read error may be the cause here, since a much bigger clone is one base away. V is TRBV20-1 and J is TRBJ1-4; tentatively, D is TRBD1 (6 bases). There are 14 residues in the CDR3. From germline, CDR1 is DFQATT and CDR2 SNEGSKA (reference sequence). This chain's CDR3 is CSARRWGANEKRFF. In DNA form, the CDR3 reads TGCAGTGCTCGGCGGTGGGGGGCTAATGAAAAACGGTTTTTT.

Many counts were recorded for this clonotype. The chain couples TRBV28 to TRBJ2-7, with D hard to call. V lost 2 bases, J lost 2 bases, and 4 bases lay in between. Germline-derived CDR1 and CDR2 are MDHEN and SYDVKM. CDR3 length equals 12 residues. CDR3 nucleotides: TGTGCCAGCAGTTTACCGACCTACGAGCAGTACTTC. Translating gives CASSLPTYEQYF.

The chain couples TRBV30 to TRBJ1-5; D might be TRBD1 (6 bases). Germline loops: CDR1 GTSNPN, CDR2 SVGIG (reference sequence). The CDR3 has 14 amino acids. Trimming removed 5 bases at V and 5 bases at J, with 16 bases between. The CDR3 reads CAWARGRGDQPQHF. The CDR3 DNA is TGTGCCTGGGCCAGGGGAAGGGGCGATCAGCCCCAGCATTTT.

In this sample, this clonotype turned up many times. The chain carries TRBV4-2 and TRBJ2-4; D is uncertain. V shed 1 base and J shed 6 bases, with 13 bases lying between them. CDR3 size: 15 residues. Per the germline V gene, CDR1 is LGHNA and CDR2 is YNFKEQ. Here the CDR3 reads CASSQGGGDGNIQYF. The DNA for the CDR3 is TGTGCCAGCAGCCAAGGGGGTGGCGACGGAAACATTCAGTACTTC.

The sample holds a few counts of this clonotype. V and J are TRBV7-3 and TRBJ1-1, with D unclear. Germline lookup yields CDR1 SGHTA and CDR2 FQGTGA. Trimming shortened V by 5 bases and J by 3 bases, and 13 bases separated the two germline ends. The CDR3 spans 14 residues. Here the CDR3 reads CASSPVGSDTEAFF. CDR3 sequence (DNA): TGTGCCAGCAGCCCCGTCGGAAGCGACACTGAAGCTTTCTTT.

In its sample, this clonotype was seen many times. As DNA, the CDR3 is TGCAGTGCGTGGACTAGCGGGGGGGCCAAAGGGCAGTACTTC. It is translated as CSAWTSGGAKGQYF. This chain uses TRBV20-1 with TRBJ2-7; TRBD2 matches at 15 bases. The CDR3 loop spans 14 amino acids. Germline V gene sequence: CDR1 DFQATT, CDR2 SNEGSKA (reference sequence). V lost 6 bases and J lost 9; bases outside the gene matches: 9.

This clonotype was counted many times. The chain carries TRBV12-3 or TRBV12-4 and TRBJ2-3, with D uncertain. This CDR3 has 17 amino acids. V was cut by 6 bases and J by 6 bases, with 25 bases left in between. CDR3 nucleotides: TGTGCCAGCAGCCCGTCGACTCTTGCCCTGGGGTTGGATACGCAGTATTTT. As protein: CASSPSTLALGLDTQYF.

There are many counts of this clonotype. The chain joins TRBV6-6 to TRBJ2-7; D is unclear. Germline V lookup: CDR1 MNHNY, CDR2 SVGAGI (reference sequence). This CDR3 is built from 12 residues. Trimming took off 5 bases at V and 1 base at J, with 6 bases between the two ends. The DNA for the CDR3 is TGTGCCAGCAGTCAATCGTCCTACGAGCAGTACTTC. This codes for CASSQSSYEQYF.